This is a list of T cell receptor beta chains from one sample in a study of blood T cell repertoires in COVID-19. Here immunoSEQ multiplex PCR was the method, and the copy in TCRdb shows in-frame clones only, minus some. Of roughly 200,000 clones in the sample, 75% to 85% are singletons; the top ten hold more than 9.5%. Material: peripheral blood. The source is a woman between 40 and 55 years old with COVID-19, enrolled during active disease. Each CDR3 is given with its conserved first and last residue. The D gene is left open where the match is weak. Size tells how often a clone was seen (once, few, many) or the class of an expanded clone, and some rows leave it out.

size,D,J,V,CDR3,DNA
NA,NA,TRBJ2-1,TRBV7-9,CASSLAGAYNEQFF,TGTGCCAGCAGCTTAGCGGGAGCTTACAATGAGCAGTTCTTC
NA,TRBD1,TRBJ2-3,TRBV5-1,CASSSLPTGGTDTQYF,TGCGCCAGCAGCTCACTACCGACAGGGGGCACAGATACGCAGTATTTT
few,TRBD1,TRBJ1-2,TRBV29-1,CSTWGQGAGYGYTF,TGCAGCACGTGGGGACAGGGGGCCGGGTATGGCTACACCTTC
NA,TRBD1,TRBJ1-2,TRBV6-5,CASSPWTGHYGYTF,TGTGCCAGCAGTCCATGGACAGGGCACTATGGCTACACCTTC
NA,TRBD2,TRBJ2-5,TRBV5-4,CASSLGISGDQETQYF,TGTGCCAGCAGCTTGGGGATTAGCGGGGACCAAGAGACCCAGTACTTC
NA,NA,TRBJ1-6,TRBV30,CACPNLRVGRNSPLHF,TGTGCCTGCCCAAATTTGCGGGTGGGGAGGAATTCACCCCTCCACTTT
NA,NA,TRBJ1-3,TRBV7-6,CASSLAGAIGNTIYF,TGTGCCAGCAGCTTAGCAGGGGCCATCGGAAACACCATATATTTT
NA,NA,TRBJ2-1,TRBV11-3,CASKRDTLGEQFF,TGTGCCAGCAAGCGGGACACCCTGGGTGAGCAGTTCTTC
NA,NA,TRBJ2-1,TRBV29-1,CSVVHFRGAPSSNEQFF,TGCAGCGTTGTCCACTTTCGGGGGGCGCCTAGCAGCAATGAGCAGTTCTTC
NA,NA,TRBJ2-7,TRBV19,CASSGRRDMEEQYF,TGTGCCAGTAGTGGTAGACGGGACATGGAGGAGCAGTACTTC
few,NA,TRBJ1-6,TRBV21-1,CASRNVRFINNSPLHF,TGTGCCAGCAGAAACGTCAGGTTTATTAATAATTCACCCCTCCACTTT
NA,TRBD2,TRBJ2-2,TRBV6-2/TRBV6-3,CASSFTSGHTGELFF,TGTGCCAGCAGTTTCACTAGCGGACACACCGGGGAGCTGTTTTTT
NA,NA,TRBJ1-2,TRBV10-2,CASSGTGLGGYTF,TGCGCCAGCAGTGGAACAGGTCTCGGCGGCTACACCTTC
NA,TRBD1,TRBJ2-2,TRBV2,CASLPGTGEHTGELFF,TGTGCCAGCCTGCCCGGGACAGGGGAACACACCGGGGAGCTGTTTTTT
once,TRBD1,TRBJ1-5,TRBV20-1,CSASQGVNQPQHF,TGCAGTGCTAGTCAGGGGGTCAATCAGCCCCAGCATTTT
NA,TRBD1,TRBJ1-1,TRBV2,CASSSGGVGTEAFF,TGTGCCAGCAGTTCAGGGGGCGTAGGGACTGAAGCTTTCTTT
once,TRBD2,TRBJ2-1,TRBV7-3,CASSRGLAGDNEQFF,TGTGCCAGCAGCCGTGGACTAGCGGGGGACAATGAGCAGTTCTTC
NA,NA,TRBJ2-1,TRBV5-1,CASSLAEESRRSYNEQFF,TGCGCCAGCAGCTTGGCCGAGGAATCCCGGAGGTCCTACAATGAGCAGTTCTTC
many,NA,TRBJ2-6,TRBV7-9,CASSLSGGSGANVLTF,TGTGCCAGCAGCCTCTCCGGGGGCTCTGGGGCCAACGTCCTGACTTTC
NA,NA,TRBJ2-1,TRBV9,CASSVVGGATTTSSYNEQFF,TGTGCCAGCAGCGTAGTTGGGGGGGCTACAACTACGAGCTCCTACAATGAGCAGTTCTTC
NA,NA,TRBJ2-7,TRBV7-8,CASSQERPYEQYF,TGTGCCAGCAGCCAAGAGCGCCCTTACGAGCAGTACTTC
NA,NA,TRBJ1-6,TRBV14,CASSQDLGGNSPLHF,TGTGCCAGCAGCCAAGATTTGGGGGGTAATTCACCCCTCCACTTT
NA,TRBD2,TRBJ2-1,TRBV6-6,CASSYSGNLNEQFF,TGTGCCAGCAGTTACAGCGGGAATCTCAATGAGCAGTTCTTC
NA,TRBD1,TRBJ1-5,TRBV6-6,CASSPGDRGNQPQHF,TGTGCCAGCAGTCCAGGGGACAGGGGCAATCAGCCCCAGCATTTT
NA,NA,TRBJ1-2,TRBV7-9,CASSSAGGDWEGGYTF,TGTGCCAGCAGCTCGGCCGGCGGGGACTGGGAAGGGGGCTACACCTTC
NA,NA,TRBJ2-7,TRBV21-1,CASSKRIRHAYEQYF,TGTGCCAGCAGCAAAAGGATCAGGCATGCCTACGAGCAGTACTTC
NA,TRBD1,TRBJ2-2,TRBV7-6,CASSWPRQGAQNTGELFF,TGTGCCAGCAGCTGGCCCAGACAGGGGGCGCAGAACACCGGGGAGCTGTTTTTT